The clone carrying this T cell receptor (beta chain) has just a few counts. Unique molecular identifiers were used in preparing the TCRbeta library. TCRdb independently ran MiXCR on the PCR reads; one entry per CDR3 protein. The sample lists almost 500,000 distinct CDR3 sequences, around 13% seen once, with about 5.4% in the top ten. CDR1 and CDR2 (germline): LGHNA, YNFKEQ. The CDR3 is 14 amino acids. Trimming cost V 0 bases and J 8 bases, with 13 bases left between them. This entry is derived from a study of T-cell reconstitution after alpha-beta-depleted transplantation in children. This rearrangement joins TRBV4-2 to TRBJ1-1; D might be TRBD1 (5 bases). Sequencing was performed on PBMCs from the stem cell graft donor, taken from the stem cell graft. This receptor was identified in a human donor who donated a stem cell graft to a child with combined immunodeficiency. The CDR3 sequence is CASSQEVVAGEAFF. Written as DNA, the CDR3 is TGTGCCAGCAGCCAAGAGGTCGTTGCAGGGGAAGCTTTCTTT.